The 32 T cell receptor beta chains presented below share a single source sample, sequenced in a study of shared clonotypes between healthy human individuals. The table came from immunoSEQ multiplex PCR; TCRdb's copy has only in-frame clones and leaves some out. The sample has about 990,000 clones; approximately 80% are singletons. What was sequenced was memory CD4+ T cells from PBMCs. The subset here: CD45RA-negative fraction. The receptors originated from a man in his late teens or twenties in good health. Some clones in this sample may be carry-over from other donors' samples.

This clone was found a few times. The V gene is TRBV4-2, the J gene TRBJ1-1, with 10 bases lining up with TRBD1. The V gene's germline CDR1 is LGHNA and CDR2 YNFKEQ. Unmatched junction bases numbered 8, after V lost 0 bases and J lost 1 base. CDR3 length: 18 residues. The CDR3: CASSQESIGTGANTEAFF. For the CDR3, the DNA is TGTGCCAGCAGCCAAGAATCGATTGGGACAGGGGCGAACACTGAAGCTTTCTTT.

V and J are TRBV4-3 and TRBJ2-7; possibly TRBD1 for D (8 bases). CDR3 length: 16 amino acids. V was shortened by 1 base and J by 3 bases, with 16 bases between the two germline ends. Germline V gives CDR1 LGHNA, CDR2 YSLEER. The CDR3 nucleotides read TGCGCCAGCAGCCAAGGGACAGGGACTATTATCTACGAGCAGTACTTC. Protein sequence: CASSQGTGTIIYEQYF.

This sequence joins TRBV28 and TRBJ1-2; 12 nucleotides match TRBD1. The CDR3 runs to 19 residues. CDR1 is MDHEN, CDR2 SYDVKM, per germline. Germline trimming cut 5 bases from V and 2 bases from J; bases unmatched to any gene: 15. CDR3 sequence (DNA): TGTGCCAGCAGTGCACCCTCCGGGACAGGGGGCTCATTCAACTATGGCTACACCTTC. It translates to CASSAPSGTGGSFNYGYTF.

The rearrangement uses TRBV27 and TRBJ2-1; TRBD1 or TRBD2 may be the D gene (6 bases each). V was pared by 5 bases and J by 7 bases, with 15 bases between. The CDR3 loop spans 14 amino acids. Germline V gene lookup returns CDR1 MNHEY and CDR2 SMNVEV (reference sequence). The CDR3 nucleotides are TGTGCCAGCAGTGTTGTAGGGGGGCGAAATGAGCAGTTCTTC. Translated: CASSVVGGRNEQFF.

This clone was seen only once. The CDR3 sequence: CASSLDLQRGELFF. DNA for the CDR3: TGTGCCAGCAGCTTAGATCTGCAGCGGGGGGAGCTGTTTTTT. This rearrangement joins TRBV11-2 to TRBJ2-2; a weak D match, TRBD2 (5 bases). Germline V gene sequence: CDR1 SGHAT, CDR2 FQNNGV. V was shortened by 0 bases and J by 8 bases, with 10 bases between the two germline ends. This CDR3 spans 14 amino acids.

V is TRBV5-6 and J is TRBJ2-7; 8 bases line up with TRBD1. The CDR3 spans 15 residues. CDR1 SGHDT and CDR2 YYEEEE come from the germline V gene. After removal of 0 bases from V and 6 bases from J, the junction contained 8 bases not matched to a gene. This CDR3 reads CASSLDRGFISEQYF. The CDR3 bases are TGTGCCAGCAGCTTGGACAGGGGGTTCATCAGCGAGCAGTACTTC.

This chain uses TRBV7-2 with TRBJ2-2, with D perhaps matching TRBD2 (6 bases). Germline V gene lookup returns CDR1 SGHTA and CDR2 FQGNSA. Trimming stripped 5 bases from V and 3 bases from J, with 13 bases between. This CDR3 has 15 amino acids. CDR3 DNA: TGTGCCAGCAGCCTTGGAGGGCCTCACACCGGGGAGCTGTTTTTT. The encoded protein is CASSLGGPHTGELFF.

This clone has ten or more counts. The J gene is TRBJ1-6, the V gene TRBV4-1, with a possible D match to TRBD1 (5 bases). Germline values: CDR1 MGHRA, CDR2 YSYEKL. V was shortened by 2 bases and J by 7 bases, with 12 bases between the two germline ends. The CDR3 has 15 residues. As DNA, the CDR3 is TGCGCCAGCAGCCAACTCGAGGGGTACAATTCACCCCTCCACTTT. It codes for CASSQLEGYNSPLHF.

The V and J genes are TRBV5-1 and TRBJ2-4; D is possibly TRBD2 (6 bases). This CDR3 has 15 amino acids. The germline V gene encodes CDR1 SGHRS and CDR2 YFSETQ. V was trimmed by 4 bases and J by 11 bases, leaving 22 bases between them. In DNA form, the CDR3 reads TGCGCCAGCAGCATTCGGCCGGGGGATCCGCTCGTTCAGTACTTC. Encoded protein: CASSIRPGDPLVQYF.

The V and J genes are TRBV6-1 and TRBJ2-5, with D unclear. The DNA end favors TRBJ2-7, so the J call may be wrong. CDR1 is MNHNS and CDR2 is SASEGT in the germline V gene. The CDR3 consists of 11 residues. CDR3 protein: CASGGTYEQYF. CDR3 nucleotides: TGTGCCAGCGGCGGTACATACGAGCAGTACTTC.

As to this clone: A much bigger clone sits one base away, suggesting this may be a read error. Other DNA sequences in this sample translate to the same CDR3. The gene calls are TRBV2 and TRBJ1-2, with D possibly being TRBD1 (5 bases). Trimming pared 2 bases from V and 4 bases from J, leaving 5 bases between. Germline V lookup: CDR1 SNHLY, CDR2 FYNNEI. This CDR3 contains 12 residues. This CDR3 reads CASSETGYGYTF. In nucleotides, the CDR3 is TGTGCCAGCAGTGAAACAGGCTATGGCTACACCTTC.

This rearrangement joins TRBV7-2 to TRBJ2-3; D unclear. Trimming cost V 0 bases and J 6 bases, with 4 bases left between them. Per germline, CDR1 SGHTA and CDR2 FQGNSA. The CDR3 spans 12 residues. CDR3: CASSLALDTQYF. The CDR3 bases are TGTGCCAGCAGCTTAGCGTTGGATACGCAGTATTTT. The full variable domain, in which reference TRBV7-2 and TRBJ2-3 provide the parts outside the CDR3, is GAGVSQSPSNKVTEKGKDVELRCDPISGHTALYWYRQSLGQGLEFLIYFQGNSAPDKSGLPSDRFSAERTGGSVSTLTIQRTQQEDSAVYLCASSLALDTQYFGPGTRLTVL.

The sample holds one count of this clone. The chain couples TRBV10-3 to TRBJ2-7, with D perhaps matching TRBD1 or TRBD2 (5 bases each). Germline V gene sequence: CDR1 ENHRY, CDR2 SYGVKD. The CDR3 runs to 13 residues. Between the trimmed V and J ends, which lost 4 bases and 5 bases, there was a span of 12 bases. Here the CDR3 DNA reads TGTGCCATCAGTGTCGGGGCGGAGGACGAGCAGTACTTC. The encoded protein is CAISVGAEDEQYF.

This chain links TRBV30 with TRBJ2-1; TRBD2 matches 7 bases. Germline-derived CDR1 and CDR2 are GTSNPN and SVGIG (reference sequence). V lost 2 bases and J lost 5; bases outside the gene matches: 9. The CDR3 covers 15 residues. The CDR3 region is CAWSPSSGLDNEQFF. DNA for the CDR3: TGTGCCTGGAGTCCCTCTAGCGGTCTTGACAATGAGCAGTTCTTC.

This clone has a handful of counts. The chain joins TRBV5-6 to TRBJ2-7; D may be TRBD2 (5 bases). V lost 0 bases and J 0 bases, leaving 13 bases between the germline ends. This CDR3 is 16 amino acids long. CDR1 is SGHDT and CDR2 is YYEEEE in the germline V gene. For the CDR3, the DNA is TGTGCCAGCAGCTTGGCCGCGGCTAGCTCCTCCTACGAGCAGTACTTC. This encodes CASSLAAASSSYEQYF.

This clone was detected many times. The chain has TRBV7-9 and TRBJ1-2; D is ambiguous. There are 18 residues in the CDR3. Germline V gene data show CDR1 as SEHNR and CDR2 as FQNEAQ (reference sequence). The germline V and J ends were trimmed by 3 bases and 4 bases, with 24 bases remaining between them. The CDR3 reads CASSLFLFGPLESYGYTF. The CDR3 coding sequence is TGTGCCAGCAGCTTGTTTTTGTTTGGGCCCCTGGAGTCCTATGGCTACACCTTC.

The CDR3 protein is CASSVAGASSYEQYF. CDR3 DNA: TGTGCCAGCAGCGTAGCGGGGGCAAGCTCCTACGAGCAGTACTTC. The rearrangement uses TRBV5-4 and TRBJ2-7, with TRBD2 matching over 9 bases. V dropped 4 bases and J dropped 0; count of bases not matched to a gene: 5. The CDR3 loop spans 15 amino acids. From germline, CDR1 is SGHNT and CDR2 YYREEE (reference sequence).

The genes are TRBV28 and TRBJ2-5, with a possible D match to TRBD1 (5 bases). With 7 bases removed from V and 5 bases from J, the gap between germline ends came to 17 bases. CDR1 and CDR2 (germline): MDHEN, SYDVKM. The length of the CDR3 is 14 residues. This chain's CDR3 is CASTPFQGMETQYF. The CDR3 DNA sequence: TGTGCCAGCACCCCGTTTCAGGGAATGGAGACCCAGTACTTC. Complete variable domain (other parts from reference TRBV28 and TRBJ2-5): DVKVTQSSRYLVKRTGEKVFLECVQDMDHENMFWYRQDPGLGLRLIYFSYDVKMKEKGDIPEGYSVSREKKERFSLILESASTNQTSMYLCASTPFQGMETQYFGPGTRLLVL.

A remark on this clone: One base separates it from a far larger clone, so it is likely a read error. The sample has other DNA sequences that encode this CDR3 too. The chain recombines TRBV20-1 with TRBJ1-2; no clear D. CDR1 DFQATT and CDR2 SNEGSKA come from the germline V gene (reference sequence). V lost 3 bases and J 3 bases, leaving 5 bases between the germline ends. The CDR3 is made up of 11 amino acids. The CDR3 spells CSARIDYGYTF. The CDR3 coding sequence is TGCAGTGCTAGGATCGACTATGGCTACACCTTC.

This rearrangement joins TRBV4-2 to TRBJ2-5, with 10 bases fitting TRBD2. This CDR3 is 14 amino acids long. CDR1 is LGHNA and CDR2 is YNFKEQ in the germline V gene. J was trimmed by 9 bases and V by 0 bases; bases with no gene match: 4. The CDR3 sequence: CASSQDRLAGSQYF. The CDR3 DNA reads as TGTGCCAGCAGCCAAGATCGACTAGCGGGTTCCCAGTACTTC.

The genes are TRBV6-1 and TRBJ1-1; D possibly corresponds to TRBD1 (6 bases). The germline V and J ends were trimmed by 7 bases and 2 bases, with 14 bases remaining between them. This CDR3 is 14 amino acids long. CDR1 MNHNS and CDR2 SASEGT come from the germline V gene. The CDR3: CASKSRGTNTEAFF. The CDR3 DNA is TGTGCCAGCAAATCCAGGGGAACCAACACTGAAGCTTTCTTT.

The chain combines TRBV9 with TRBJ1-1; TRBD1 might be the D (5 bases). Trimming took 7 bases from V and 0 from J, leaving 13 bases between them. This CDR3 region has 14 residues. CDR1 is SGDLS and CDR2 is YYNGEE in the germline V gene. Here the CDR3 DNA reads TGTGCCAGCTCGACAGATATAATGAACACTGAAGCTTTCTTT. Translated, it gives CASSTDIMNTEAFF.

This clone was seen ten or more times. This sequence joins TRBV6-1 and TRBJ1-5, with D hard to call. Germline V gives CDR1 MNHNS, CDR2 SASEGT. The V gene lost 8 bases and the J gene lost 0 bases, with 5 bases spanning the gap. This CDR3 comprises 12 residues. The CDR3 DNA is TGTGCCAGCTCAAATAGCAATCAGCCCCAGCATTTT. Translating it yields CASSNSNQPQHF.

The chain employs TRBV7-8 and TRBJ1-2, with 10 bases matching TRBD1. Trimming at V came to 2 bases and at J to 5 bases, leaving 2 bases not matched to a gene. CDR3 size: 14 residues. Germline-derived CDR1 and CDR2 are SGHVS and FQNEAQ. CDR3 bases: TGTGCCAGCAGCTTAAGGACAGGGGGGTATGGCTACACCTTC. It specifies CASSLRTGGYGYTF.

The chain combines TRBV7-9 with TRBJ1-4, with 7 positions matching TRBD1. V shed 0 bases, J shed 3 bases, and the junction held 7 bases outside the gene matches. The CDR3 totals 17 residues. CDR1 and CDR2 from the germline V gene are SEHNR and FQNEAQ (reference sequence). The CDR3 nucleotides are TGTGCCAGCAGCTTAGCGCAAGGGGGCTGGCCTAATGAAAAACTGTTTTTT. This codes for CASSLAQGGWPNEKLFF.

The chain couples TRBV23-1 to TRBJ2-4; no firm D call. TRBV23-1 qualifies as an ORF whose function is uncertain. This CDR3 is built from 15 residues. The V and J ends lost 2 bases and 3 bases respectively, with 11 bases between them. CDR3 DNA: TGCGCCAGCAGTCAACCCCGCCCCGGCAAAAACATTCAGTACTTC. Translation gives CASSQPRPGKNIQYF.

CDR3 sequence: CASSPGGLYTEAFF. CDR3 nucleotide sequence: TGTGCCAGCAGCCCAGGCGGGCTATACACTGAAGCTTTCTTT. This chain uses TRBV7-9 with TRBJ1-1; D remains unclear. With 5 bases removed from V and 3 bases from J, the gap between germline ends came to 13 bases. This CDR3 is built from 14 residues. Per germline, CDR1 SEHNR and CDR2 FQNEAQ (reference sequence).

Written as DNA, the CDR3 is TGTGCCAGCAGCCCCCCGGGGAACAGGGGGATCGAAAAACTGTTTTTT. Translating it yields CASSPPGNRGIEKLFF. The chain employs TRBV7-9 and TRBJ1-4, with TRBD1 matching over 8 bases. The length of the CDR3 is 16 residues. CDR1 and CDR2 (germline): SEHNR, FQNEAQ (reference sequence). V was pared by 5 bases and J by 8 bases, with 13 bases of the junction left unmatched.

A word on this clone: The same CDR3 is also encoded by other DNA sequences in this sample. This chain uses TRBV29-1 with TRBJ2-5; D gene ambiguous. V lost 6 bases to trimming and J lost 4 bases, with 12 bases between them. Germline V gene data show CDR1 as SQVTM and CDR2 as ANQGSEA. This CDR3 region has 12 residues. The CDR3, as DNA: TGCAGCGTCGGAAGGGCCGGAGAGACCCAGTACTTC. It translates to CSVGRAGETQYF.

The table lists this clone with a few counts. This sequence joins TRBV6-6 and TRBJ2-2, with 9 bases aligning to TRBD1. V gave up 5 bases and J gave up 4 bases; unmatched junction bases: 5. Germline-derived CDR1 and CDR2 are MNHNY and SVGAGI (reference sequence). The CDR3 runs to 15 residues. The CDR3 sequence: CASSTGGAGTGELFF. The CDR3 DNA reads TGTGCCAGCAGTACAGGGGGCGCGGGCACCGGGGAGCTGTTTTTT.

As to this clone: Other nucleotide sequences from this sample produce the same CDR3. The chain couples TRBV6-6 to TRBJ1-1; D is perhaps TRBD1 (5 bases). Germline lookup yields CDR1 MNHNY and CDR2 SVGAGI (reference sequence). Between the trimmed V and J ends, which lost 6 bases and 1 base, there was a span of 9 bases. The CDR3 is 13 residues long. CDR3 sequence reads: CASRRTGNTEAFF. In DNA, the CDR3 is TGTGCCAGCAGGAGAACAGGGAACACTGAAGCTTTCTTT.

As regards this clone: The sample carries other DNA sequences with the same CDR3. The rearrangement uses TRBV5-1 and TRBJ1-6; tentative D call: TRBD1 (5 bases). Trimming pared 0 bases from V and 10 bases from J, leaving 8 bases between. The germline CDR1 and CDR2 sequences are SGHRS and YFSETQ. The CDR3 totals 13 residues. The CDR3 nucleotides are TGCGCCAGCAGCTTGGGCAGGGACTCACCCCTCCACTTT. It is translated as CASSLGRDSPLHF.